The clone carrying this T cell receptor (beta chain) appeared a few times. Its matching antigen is unknown. Only in-frame clones appear in the TCRdb table, and some are missing; sequencing was by immunoSEQ multiplex PCR. The data show under 20,000 clones, around half seen once. After 6 days with irradiated graft donor PBMCs, CFSE-labeled recipient PBMCs were FACS-sorted. The CDR3 is 14 amino acids. Looked up from germline, CDR1 is SEHNR and CDR2 is FQNEAQ (reference sequence). V lost 4 bases and J lost 1; bases outside the gene matches: 1. The data derive from a study of Tregs in tolerant kidney transplant recipients. About the study: The nonmyeloablative bone marrow transplants came from related graft donors, with transient mixed chimerism. Notes on the study in general: Validation in larger populations is needed because few patients were studied. This study did not directly address biological reproducibility. Activated donor B cell expansion appeared to reveal the most relevant donor-specific TCRbeta repertoire.

The V gene is TRBV7-9, the J gene TRBJ1-1, with TRBD1 matching 9 bases. The sample here was CD4+ T cells from blood cultured with allogeneic cells, taken before the transplant. The origin of this receptor is a human patient who received a combined kidney and bone marrow transplant. The CDR3 region is CASSSQGANTEAFF. The DNA of the CDR3 is TGTGCCAGCAGCTCACAGGGGGCGAACACTGAAGCTTTCTTT.